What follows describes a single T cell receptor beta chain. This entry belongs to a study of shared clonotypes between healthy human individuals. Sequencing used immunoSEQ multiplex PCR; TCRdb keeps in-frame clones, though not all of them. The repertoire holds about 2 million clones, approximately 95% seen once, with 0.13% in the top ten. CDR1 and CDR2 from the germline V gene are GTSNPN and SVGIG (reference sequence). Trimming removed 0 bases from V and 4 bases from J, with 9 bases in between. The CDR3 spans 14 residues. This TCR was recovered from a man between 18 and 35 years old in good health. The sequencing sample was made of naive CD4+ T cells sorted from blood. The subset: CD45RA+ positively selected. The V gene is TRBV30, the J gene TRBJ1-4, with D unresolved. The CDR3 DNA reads TGTGCCTGGAGTGTTCTTCCGATTAATGAAAAACTGTTTTTT. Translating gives CAWSVLPINEKLFF.